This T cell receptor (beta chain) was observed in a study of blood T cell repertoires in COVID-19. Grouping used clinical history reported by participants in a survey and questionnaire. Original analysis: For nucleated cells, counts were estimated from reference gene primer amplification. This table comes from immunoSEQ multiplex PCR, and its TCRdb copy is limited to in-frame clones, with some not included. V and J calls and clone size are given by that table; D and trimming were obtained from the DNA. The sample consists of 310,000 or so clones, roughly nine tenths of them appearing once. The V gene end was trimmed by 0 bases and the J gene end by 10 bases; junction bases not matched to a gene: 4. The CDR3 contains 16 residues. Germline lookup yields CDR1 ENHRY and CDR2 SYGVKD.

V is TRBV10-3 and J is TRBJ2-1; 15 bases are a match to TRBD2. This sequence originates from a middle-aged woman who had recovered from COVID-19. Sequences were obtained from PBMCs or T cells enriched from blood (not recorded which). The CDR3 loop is CAISESGLAGGSEQFF. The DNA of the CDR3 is TGTGCCATCAGTGAGTCGGGACTAGCGGGAGGATCAGAGCAGTTCTTC.